The sequence of this TCR beta chain was determined in a study of CD8+ T cells in alopecia areata. Study results and caveats: Higher clonality was seen in lesional scalp than in normal scalp, especially in alopecia totalis/universalis. Among the cells sequenced in scalp samples are also the resident alphabeta T cells of normal skin. Patients showed less clear TCR sequence sharing than mice, possibly partly because of HLA diversity.

About this clone: The target antigen is unknown.

Sequencing templates came from extracted RNA that was reverse transcribed into cDNA. Only in-frame clones appear in the TCRdb table, and some are missing; sequencing was by immunoSEQ multiplex PCR. The table has a few hundred thousand clones, around three fifths seen once. V shed 4 bases and J shed 4 bases, with 13 bases lying between them. This CDR3 region has 14 residues. Germline V gene lookup returns CDR1 LGHNA and CDR2 YNFKEQ. The source of this sequence is a human donor in good health. The source material was CD8+ T cells sorted from blood. The chain links TRBV4-2 to TRBJ1-1, with TRBD1 as a possible D gene (5 bases). The CDR3 bases are TGTGCCAGCAGCCTGACGGGGGTTCGCACTGAAGCTTTCTTT. Translated, it gives CASSLTGVRTEAFF.